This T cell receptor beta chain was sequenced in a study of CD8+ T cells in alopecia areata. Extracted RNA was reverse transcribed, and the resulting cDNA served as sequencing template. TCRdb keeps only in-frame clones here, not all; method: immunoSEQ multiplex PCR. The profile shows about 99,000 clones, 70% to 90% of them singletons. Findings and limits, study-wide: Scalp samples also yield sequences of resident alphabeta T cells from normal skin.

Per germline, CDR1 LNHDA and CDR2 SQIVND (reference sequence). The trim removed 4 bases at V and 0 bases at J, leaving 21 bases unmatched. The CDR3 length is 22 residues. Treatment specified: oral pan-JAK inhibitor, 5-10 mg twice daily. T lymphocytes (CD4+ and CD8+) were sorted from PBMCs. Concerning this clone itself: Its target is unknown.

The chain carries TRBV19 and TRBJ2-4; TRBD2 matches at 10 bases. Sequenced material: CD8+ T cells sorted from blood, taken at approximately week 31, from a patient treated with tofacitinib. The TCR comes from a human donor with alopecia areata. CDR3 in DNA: TGTGCCAGTAGTACGGACGCTACTAGCGGGACAACTAGACCTCTAGCCAAAAACATTCAGTACTTC. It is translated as CASSTDATSGTTRPLAKNIQYF. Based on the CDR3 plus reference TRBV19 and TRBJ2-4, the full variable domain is DGGITQSPKYLFRKEGQNVTLSCEQNLNHDAMYWYRQDPGQGLRLIYYSQIVNDFQKGDIAEGYSVSREKKESFPLTVTSAQKNPTAFYLCASSTDATSGTTRPLAKNIQYFGAGTRLSVL.